The clone carrying this TCR beta chain is a singleton in its sample. Its matching antigen is unknown. TCR beta libraries were built with iRepertoire HTBI primers and Arm-PCR of CDR3 regions. From the multiplex PCR reads, TCRdb called clonotypes with MiXCR, one entry per CDR3 protein. The data show 700,000 or so distinct CDR3 sequences, around 30% seen once. Germline values: CDR1 SEHNR, CDR2 FQNEAQ (reference sequence). The CDR3 consists of 18 residues. The ends were cut back, 4 bases at V and 0 bases at J, with 16 bases in the middle. These data come from a study of regulatory T cells in long-lasting Graves disease. Study observations and caveats: Whereas new patients shared 900 to 1,000 public clonotypes, persistent patients shared more, at 2,500 to 3,500.

Regarding time point: persistent/refractory GD, antithyroid drugs over 5 years with positive TRAb. PBMCs provided the RNA from which the TCR library was made. This chain joins TRBV7-9 and TRBJ1-6; possibly TRBD1 for D (5 bases). The starting material was peripheral blood mononuclear cells (PBMCs), obtained when the disease was refractory, from a patient treated with antithyroid drugs. The receptor was isolated from a female donor with Graves disease. The CDR3 DNA is TGTGCCAGCAGCTCCGCGGGACGGTCAAGCTCCTATAATTCACCCCTCCACTTT. Its translation: CASSSAGRSSSYNSPLHF.